The 7 T cell receptor beta chains below come from one sample, sequenced in a study of early T cells in non-severe SARS-CoV-2 infection. TCRdb passed the 5' RACE reads through MiXCR, listing each CDR3 protein once. The sample has 20,000 to 30,000 distinct CDR3 sequences, 3.5% to 5.5% seen once. Source material: whole blood. Receptors were obtained from an adult who was a healthcare worker with PCR-confirmed SARS-CoV-2 infection or an uninfected control (not recorded which).

This clonotype was counted ten times or more. J is TRBJ2-7 and V is TRBV7-9; D tentatively fits TRBD1 or TRBD2 (6 bases each). V lost 5 bases, J lost 9 bases, and 20 bases lay in between. CDR3 length equals 14 residues. Germline V gene lookup returns CDR1 SEHNR and CDR2 FQNEAQ (reference sequence). The CDR3 nucleotides read TGTGCCAGCAGCCCCTCGGGGGCCACCCTCTGGCAGTACTTC. Translation gives CASSPSGATLWQYF.

This clonotype turned up a few times. The gene calls are TRBV30 and TRBJ2-2, with D maybe TRBD1 (6 bases). CDR1 GTSNPN and CDR2 SVGIG come from the germline V gene (reference sequence). CDR3 length: 14 amino acids. The V end was cut by 5 bases, the J end by 4 bases, with 14 bases between. The CDR3 bases are TGTGCCTGGGCACAGGGATCCGTCACCGGGGAGCTGTTTTTT. It encodes CAWAQGSVTGELFF.

There are many counts of this clonotype. The chain recombines TRBV5-1 with TRBJ2-1; 7 nucleotides match TRBD1. This CDR3 has 13 residues. V lost 0 bases to trimming and J lost 7 bases; unmatched junction nucleotides: 1. The germline V gene has CDR1 SGHRS and CDR2 YFSETQ. The CDR3 DNA follows: TGCGCCAGCAGCTTGGCAGGGGGTAATGAGCAGTTCTTC. Its translation is CASSLAGGNEQFF.

The sample holds many counts of this clonotype. The chain has TRBV20-1 and TRBJ2-1, with 10 bases lining up with TRBD1. V lost 6 bases and J lost 10; bases outside the gene matches: 12. This CDR3 region has 14 residues. Germline CDR1 is DFQATT and CDR2 is SNEGSKA (reference sequence). This CDR3 is CSALTGGRTGEQFF. CDR3 sequence (DNA): TGCAGTGCCCTGACAGGGGGCCGCACTGGGGAGCAGTTCTTC.

Here the CDR3 DNA reads TGCAGTGCTAGCCTGACAGGGGACACTGAAGCTTTCTTT. Encoded protein: CSASLTGDTEAFF. V is TRBV20-1 and J is TRBJ1-1; 8 bases agree with TRBD1. There are 13 residues in the CDR3. The V segment lost 3 bases and the J segment 3 bases; nucleotides outside the gene matches: 3. The germline V gene has CDR1 DFQATT and CDR2 SNEGSKA (reference sequence).

The sample holds a few counts of this clonotype. The chain couples TRBV20-1 to TRBJ1-1; 7 nucleotides align to TRBD1. CDR1 is DFQATT and CDR2 is SNEGSKA in the germline V gene (reference sequence). The CDR3 covers 12 residues. The ends lost 5 bases at V and 5 bases at J; junction bases unmatched: 5. The CDR3 nucleotides read TGCAGTGCTCCTGACAGGGCTACTGAAGCTTTCTTT. This sequence encodes CSAPDRATEAFF.

This clonotype was detected many times. J is TRBJ2-7 and V is TRBV29-1; 8 bases agree with TRBD1. V gave up 7 bases and J gave up 5 bases; unmatched junction bases: 13. Looked up from germline, CDR1 is SQVTM and CDR2 is ANQGSEA. The CDR3 extends over 14 amino acids. CDR3 sequence (DNA): TGCAGCGCTATTCGACAGGGGACTGCTAACGAGCAGTACTTC. Residues: CSAIRQGTANEQYF.